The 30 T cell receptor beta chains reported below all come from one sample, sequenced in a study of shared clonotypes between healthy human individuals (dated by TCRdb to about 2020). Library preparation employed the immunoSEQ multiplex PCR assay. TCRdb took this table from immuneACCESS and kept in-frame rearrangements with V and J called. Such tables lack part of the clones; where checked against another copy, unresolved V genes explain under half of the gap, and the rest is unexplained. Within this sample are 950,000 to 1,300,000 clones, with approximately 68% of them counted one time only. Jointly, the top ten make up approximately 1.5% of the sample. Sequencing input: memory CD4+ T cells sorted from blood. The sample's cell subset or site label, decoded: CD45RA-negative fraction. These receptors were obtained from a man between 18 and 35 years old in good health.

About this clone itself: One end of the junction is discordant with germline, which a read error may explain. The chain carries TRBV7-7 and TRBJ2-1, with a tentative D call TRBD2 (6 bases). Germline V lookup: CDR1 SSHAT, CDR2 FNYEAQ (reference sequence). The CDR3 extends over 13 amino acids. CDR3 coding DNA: TGTGCTAGCAGCCCACGCGCGGGATTCGAGCAGTTCTTC. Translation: CASSPRAGFEQFF. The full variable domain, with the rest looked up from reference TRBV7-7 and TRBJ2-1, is GAGVSQSPRYKVTKRGQDVTLRCDPISSHATLYWYQQALGQGPEFLTYFNYEAQPDKSGLPSDRFSAERPEGSISTLTIQRTEQRDSAMYRCASSPRAGFEQFFGPGTRLTVL.

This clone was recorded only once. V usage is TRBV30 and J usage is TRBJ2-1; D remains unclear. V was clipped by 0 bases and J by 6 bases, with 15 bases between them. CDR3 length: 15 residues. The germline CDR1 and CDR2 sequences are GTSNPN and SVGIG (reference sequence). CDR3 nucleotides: TGTGCCTGGAGTGTACTGGCAGGCTGGGGCAATGAGCAGTTCTTC. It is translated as CAWSVLAGWGNEQFF.

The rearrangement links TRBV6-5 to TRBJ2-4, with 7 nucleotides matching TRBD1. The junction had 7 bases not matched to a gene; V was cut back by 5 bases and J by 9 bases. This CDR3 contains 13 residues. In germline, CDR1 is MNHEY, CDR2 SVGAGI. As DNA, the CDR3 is TGTGCCAGCAGTGAGACAGGGTCAGGCATTCAGTACTTC. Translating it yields CASSETGSGIQYF.

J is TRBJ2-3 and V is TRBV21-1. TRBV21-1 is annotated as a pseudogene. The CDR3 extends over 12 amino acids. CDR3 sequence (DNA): TGTGCCAGCAGCAACCCCACAGATACGCAGTATTTT. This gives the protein CASSNPTDTQYF.

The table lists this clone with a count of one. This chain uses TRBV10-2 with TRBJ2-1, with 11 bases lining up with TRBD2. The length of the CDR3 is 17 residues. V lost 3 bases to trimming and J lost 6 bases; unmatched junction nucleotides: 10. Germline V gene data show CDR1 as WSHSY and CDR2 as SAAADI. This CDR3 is CASSDPPGTSGRNEQFF. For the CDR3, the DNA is TGCGCCAGCAGTGACCCCCCAGGGACTAGCGGTCGCAATGAGCAGTTCTTC.

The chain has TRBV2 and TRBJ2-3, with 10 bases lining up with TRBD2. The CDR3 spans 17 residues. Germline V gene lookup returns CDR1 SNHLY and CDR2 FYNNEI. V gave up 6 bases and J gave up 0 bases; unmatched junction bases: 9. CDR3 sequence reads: CASRLGGLALSTDTQYF. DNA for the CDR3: TGTGCCAGCAGACTTGGGGGACTAGCGCTGAGCACAGATACGCAGTATTTT.

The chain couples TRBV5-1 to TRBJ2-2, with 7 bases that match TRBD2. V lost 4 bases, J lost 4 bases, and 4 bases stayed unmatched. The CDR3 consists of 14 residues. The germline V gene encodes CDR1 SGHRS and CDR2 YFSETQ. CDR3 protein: CASSPGLSTGELFF. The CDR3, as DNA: TGCGCCAGCAGCCCGGGACTATCCACCGGGGAGCTGTTTTTT.

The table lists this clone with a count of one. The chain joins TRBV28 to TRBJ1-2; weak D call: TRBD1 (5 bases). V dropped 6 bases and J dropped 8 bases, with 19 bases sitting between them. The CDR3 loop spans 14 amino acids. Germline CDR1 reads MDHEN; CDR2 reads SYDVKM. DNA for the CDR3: TGTGCCAGCAGGCCCCCGAGTAGGACAAGAGGCTACACCTTC. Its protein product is CASRPPSRTRGYTF.

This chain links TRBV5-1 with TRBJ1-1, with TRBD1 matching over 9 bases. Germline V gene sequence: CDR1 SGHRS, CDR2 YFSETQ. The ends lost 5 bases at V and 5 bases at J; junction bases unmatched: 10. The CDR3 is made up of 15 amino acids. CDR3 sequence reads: CASSTTGGPRTEAFF. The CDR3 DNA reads TGCGCCAGCAGTACCACAGGGGGCCCGCGGACTGAAGCTTTCTTT.

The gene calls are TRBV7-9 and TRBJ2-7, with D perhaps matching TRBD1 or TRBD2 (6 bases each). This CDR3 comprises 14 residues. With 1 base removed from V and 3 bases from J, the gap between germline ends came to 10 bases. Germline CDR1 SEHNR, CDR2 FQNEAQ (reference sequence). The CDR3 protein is CASSLGGADYEQYF. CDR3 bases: TGTGCCAGCAGCTTAGGGGGGGCCGACTACGAGCAGTACTTC.

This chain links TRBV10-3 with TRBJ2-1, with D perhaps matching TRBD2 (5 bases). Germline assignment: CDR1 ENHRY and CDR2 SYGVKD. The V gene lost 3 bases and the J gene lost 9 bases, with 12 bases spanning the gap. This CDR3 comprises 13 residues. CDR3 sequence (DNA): TGTGCCATCAGTGAAGGGCTAGCCGGTGAGCAGTTCTTC. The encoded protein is CAISEGLAGEQFF.

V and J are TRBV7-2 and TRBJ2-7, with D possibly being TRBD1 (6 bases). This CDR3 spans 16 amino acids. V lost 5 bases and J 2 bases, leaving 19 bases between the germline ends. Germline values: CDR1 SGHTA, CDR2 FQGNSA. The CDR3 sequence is CASSPTTGLPPYEQYF. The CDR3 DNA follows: TGTGCCAGCAGCCCAACGACAGGCCTCCCTCCCTACGAGCAGTACTTC. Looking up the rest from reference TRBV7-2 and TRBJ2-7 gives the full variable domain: GAGVSQSPSNKVTEKGKDVELRCDPISGHTALYWYRQSLGQGLEFLIYFQGNSAPDKSGLPSDRFSAERTGGSVSTLTIQRTQQEDSAVYLCASSPTTGLPPYEQYFGPGTRLTVT.

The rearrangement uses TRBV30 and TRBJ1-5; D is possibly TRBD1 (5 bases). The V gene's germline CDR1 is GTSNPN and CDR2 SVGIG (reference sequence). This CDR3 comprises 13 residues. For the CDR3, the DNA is TGTGCGGTCAGCCATGGGGCAAATCAGCCCCAGCATTTT. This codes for CAVSHGANQPQHF. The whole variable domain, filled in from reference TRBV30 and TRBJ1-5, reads SQTIHQWPATLVQPVGSPLSLECTVEGTSNPNLYWYRQAAGRGLQLLFYSVGIGQISSEVPQNLSASRPQDRQFILSSKKLLLSDSGFYLCAVSHGANQPQHFGDGTRLSIL.

CDR3 nucleotides: TGTGCCAGCAGGCTGACCCCCGGTACAGCAATACAATTCTTAAACTATGGCTACACCTTC. It yields the protein CASRLTPGTAIQFLNYGYTF. This rearrangement joins TRBV28 to TRBJ1-2, with D hard to call. CDR3 length equals 20 residues. Between the trimmed V and J ends, which lost 6 bases and 2 bases, there was a span of 31 bases. CDR1 and CDR2 from the germline V gene are MDHEN and SYDVKM.

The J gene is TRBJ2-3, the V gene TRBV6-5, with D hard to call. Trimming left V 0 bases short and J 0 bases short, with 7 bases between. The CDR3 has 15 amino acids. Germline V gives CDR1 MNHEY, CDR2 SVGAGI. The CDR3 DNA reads TGTGCCAGCAGTTACTCGTTGGCTAGCACAGATACGCAGTATTTT. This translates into CASSYSLASTDTQYF.

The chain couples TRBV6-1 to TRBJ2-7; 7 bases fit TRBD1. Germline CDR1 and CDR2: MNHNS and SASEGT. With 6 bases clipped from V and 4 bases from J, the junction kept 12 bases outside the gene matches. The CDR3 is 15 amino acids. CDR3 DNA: TGTGCCAGCAGCCTACAGACAGGGCGATGGTACGAGCAGTACTTC. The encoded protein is CASSLQTGRWYEQYF.

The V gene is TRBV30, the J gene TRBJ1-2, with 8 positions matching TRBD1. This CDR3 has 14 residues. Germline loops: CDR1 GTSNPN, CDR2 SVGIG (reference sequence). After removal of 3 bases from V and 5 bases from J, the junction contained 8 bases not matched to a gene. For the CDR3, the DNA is TGTGCCTGGAGGCCCGGACAGGGTCGATATGGCTACACCTTC. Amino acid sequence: CAWRPGQGRYGYTF.

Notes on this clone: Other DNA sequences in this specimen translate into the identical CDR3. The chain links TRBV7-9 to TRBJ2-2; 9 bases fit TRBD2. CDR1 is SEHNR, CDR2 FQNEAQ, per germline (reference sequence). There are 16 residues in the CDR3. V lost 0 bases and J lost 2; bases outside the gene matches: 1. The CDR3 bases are TGTGCCAGCAGCTTAGCACTAGCGGGTAACACCGGGGAGCTGTTTTTT. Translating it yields CASSLALAGNTGELFF.

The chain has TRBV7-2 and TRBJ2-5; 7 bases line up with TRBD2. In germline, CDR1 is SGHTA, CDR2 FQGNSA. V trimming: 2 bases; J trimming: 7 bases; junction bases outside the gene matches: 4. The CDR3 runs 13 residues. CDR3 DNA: TGTGCCAGCAGCTTAAGAGGGAGGGGGACCCAGTACTTC. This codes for CASSLRGRGTQYF. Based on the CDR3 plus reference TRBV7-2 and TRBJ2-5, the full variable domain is GAGVSQSPSNKVTEKGKDVELRCDPISGHTALYWYRQSLGQGLEFLIYFQGNSAPDKSGLPSDRFSAERTGGSVSTLTIQRTQQEDSAVYLCASSLRGRGTQYFGPGTRLLVL.

The CDR3 sequence: CASSTGGVYEQYF. In DNA form, the CDR3 reads TGTGCCAGTAGTACCGGAGGAGTCTACGAGCAGTACTTC. The chain has TRBV19 and TRBJ2-7; a weak D match, TRBD2 (5 bases). Germline CDR1 and CDR2: LNHDA and SQIVND (reference sequence). Trimming pared 4 bases from V and 3 bases from J, leaving 10 bases between. CDR3 size: 13 residues.

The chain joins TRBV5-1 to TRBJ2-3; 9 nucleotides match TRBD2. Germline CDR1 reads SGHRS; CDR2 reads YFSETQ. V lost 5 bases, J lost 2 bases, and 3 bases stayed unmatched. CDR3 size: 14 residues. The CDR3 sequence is CASRLAGLTDTQYF. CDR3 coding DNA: TGCGCCAGCAGGCTAGCGGGGCTCACAGATACGCAGTATTTT.

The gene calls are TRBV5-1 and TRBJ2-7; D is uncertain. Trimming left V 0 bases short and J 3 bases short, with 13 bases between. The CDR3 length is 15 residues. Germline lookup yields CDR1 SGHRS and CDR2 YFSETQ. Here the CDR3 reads CASSLGQTPNYEQYF. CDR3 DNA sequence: TGCGCCAGCAGCTTGGGCCAGACACCCAACTACGAGCAGTACTTC.

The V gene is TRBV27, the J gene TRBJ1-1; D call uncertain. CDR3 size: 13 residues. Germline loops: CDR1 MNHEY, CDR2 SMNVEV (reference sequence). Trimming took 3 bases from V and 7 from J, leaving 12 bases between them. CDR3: CASSFGGIGEAFF. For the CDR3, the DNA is TGTGCCAGCAGTTTCGGCGGGATTGGTGAAGCTTTCTTT.

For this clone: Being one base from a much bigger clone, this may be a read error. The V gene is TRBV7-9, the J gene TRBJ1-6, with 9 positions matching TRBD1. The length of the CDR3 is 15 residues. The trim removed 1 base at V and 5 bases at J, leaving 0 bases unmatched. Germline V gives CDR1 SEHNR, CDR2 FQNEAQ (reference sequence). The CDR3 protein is CASSLGDRDNSPLHF. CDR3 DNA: TGTGCCAGCAGCTTAGGGGACAGGGATAATTCACCCCTCCACTTT.

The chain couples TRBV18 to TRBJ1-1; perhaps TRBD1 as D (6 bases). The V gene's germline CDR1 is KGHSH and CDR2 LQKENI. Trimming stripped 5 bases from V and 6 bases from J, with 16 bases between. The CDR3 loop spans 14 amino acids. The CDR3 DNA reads TGTGCCAGCTCAATTTCACAGGGCTGGTCTGAAGCTTTCTTT. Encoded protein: CASSISQGWSEAFF.

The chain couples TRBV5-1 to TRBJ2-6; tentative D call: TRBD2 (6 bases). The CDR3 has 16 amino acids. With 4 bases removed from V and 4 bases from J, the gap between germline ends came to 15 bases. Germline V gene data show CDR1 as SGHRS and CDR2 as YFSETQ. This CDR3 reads CASSPGGAEGANVLTF. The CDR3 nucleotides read TGCGCCAGCAGCCCCGGGGGTGCGGAGGGGGCCAACGTCCTGACTTTC.

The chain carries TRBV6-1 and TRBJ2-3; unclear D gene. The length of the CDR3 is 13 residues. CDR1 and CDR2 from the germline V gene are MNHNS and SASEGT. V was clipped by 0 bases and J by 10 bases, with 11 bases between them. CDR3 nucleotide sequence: TGTGCCAGCAGTGAAGCGAGGTTGGGTGCGCAGTATTTT. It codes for CASSEARLGAQYF.

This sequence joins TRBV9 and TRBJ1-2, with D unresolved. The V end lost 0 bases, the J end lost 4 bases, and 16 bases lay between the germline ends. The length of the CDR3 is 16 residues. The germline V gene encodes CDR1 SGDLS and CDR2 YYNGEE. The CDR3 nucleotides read TGTGCCAGCAGCGTAGGGGCCGCAACCGTCGGCTATGGCTACACCTTC. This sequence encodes CASSVGAATVGYGYTF.

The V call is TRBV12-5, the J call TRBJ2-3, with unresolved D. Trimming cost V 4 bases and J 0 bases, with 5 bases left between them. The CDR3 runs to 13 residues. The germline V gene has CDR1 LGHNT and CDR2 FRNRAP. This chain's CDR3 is CASGSMSTDTQYF. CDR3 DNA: TGTGCTAGTGGTTCCATGAGCACAGATACGCAGTATTTT.

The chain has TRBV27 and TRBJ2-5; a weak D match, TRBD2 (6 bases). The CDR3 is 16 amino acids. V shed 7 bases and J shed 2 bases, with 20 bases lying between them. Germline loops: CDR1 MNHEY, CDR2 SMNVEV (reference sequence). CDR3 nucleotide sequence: TGTGCCAGCAAGGAGGGGCGGGGAAAATATCAAGAGACCCAGTACTTC. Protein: CASKEGRGKYQETQYF.